One T cell receptor beta chain is described in this entry. Its cognate antigen is unknown. Mismatch with germline at one junction end may stem from a read error. Healthy Caucasians made up all donors. The germline gives CDR1 SSHAT, CDR2 FNYEAQ (reference sequence). This CDR3 spans 13 amino acids. In TCRdb, the 5' RACE reads were re-called with MiXCR into one record per CDR3 protein. The repertoire includes hundreds of thousands of distinct CDR3 sequences, more than 6.5% of them detected once, and approximately 0.96% sits in the top ten. The sample comes from a study of identical twins. General study findings and limits: Because invariant MAIT and iNKT cells could be present, zero-insertion analyses could be partly confounded. The study reached conclusions through statistical analysis that was cross-sectional, not following the same donors. In cord blood, abundant beta clonotypes had fewer insertions; memory showed no trend.

These data were also filed under a second study, of yellow fever vaccine responses in identical twins.

The source is a woman in her late teens or twenties in good health. The chain is built from TRBV7-7 and TRBJ2-7; D gene unclear. The sequencing sample was made of PBMCs. The CDR3 DNA reads TGTGCTAGCAGCCCGGGTTATGCCTACGAGCAGTACTTC. Protein: CASSPGYAYEQYF.